The 14 T cell receptor beta chains presented below share a single source sample, sequenced in a study of blood T cell repertoires in COVID-19. Generated by immunoSEQ multiplex PCR, the TCRdb table keeps only in-frame clones and is missing some. The table records some 100,000 clones, about nine tenths of them present only once. Input material: peripheral blood. These TCRs come from a man aged 65 to 79 who had recovered from COVID-19.

The chain uses TRBV2 and TRBJ2-4, with D tentatively TRBD2 (5 bases). The CDR3 is made up of 14 amino acids. V was pared by 4 bases and J by 7 bases, with 14 bases between. Germline V gene data show CDR1 as SNHLY and CDR2 as FYNNEI. The CDR3 region has the DNA TGTGCCAGCAGTGTTGGGCTAGCCGGTAACATTCAGTACTTC. It encodes CASSVGLAGNIQYF.

The chain is built from TRBV6-5 and TRBJ1-6; D uncertain. The CDR3 length is 15 residues. Trimming took 7 bases from V and 0 from J, leaving 10 bases between them. The germline gives CDR1 MNHEY, CDR2 SVGAGI. The CDR3 reads CASTGISSYNSPLHF. CDR3 nucleotide sequence: TGTGCCAGCACCGGGATCAGCTCCTATAATTCACCCCTCCACTTT.

The rearrangement uses TRBV18 and TRBJ1-6; D is unresolved. Trimming took 2 bases from V and 11 from J, leaving 13 bases between them. Germline-derived CDR1 and CDR2 are KGHSH and LQKENI. The CDR3 sequence is 14 residues long. CDR3 in amino acids: CASSPSADEAPLHF. Written as DNA, the CDR3 is TGTGCCAGCTCACCATCAGCCGACGAGGCACCCCTCCACTTT.

The CDR3 here is CASTGRANTGELFF. The CDR3 nucleotides read TGTGCCAGCACAGGGAGGGCGAACACCGGGGAGCTGTTTTTT. The genes are TRBV25-1 and TRBJ2-2; 7 bases align to TRBD2. Germline V gene data show CDR1 as MGHDK and CDR2 as SYGVNS. The CDR3 extends over 14 amino acids. Trimming at V came to 7 bases and at J to 0 bases, leaving 2 bases not matched to a gene.

This chain uses TRBV7-9 with TRBJ2-3; 9 bases align to TRBD2. Germline assignment: CDR1 SEHNR and CDR2 FQNEAQ (reference sequence). V was clipped by 2 bases and J by 0 bases; unmatched bases: 3. This CDR3 spans 16 amino acids. The CDR3 DNA sequence: TGTGCCAGCAGCTTAACGCTAGCGGGAAGCACAGATACGCAGTATTTT. Amino acids: CASSLTLAGSTDTQYF. The whole variable domain, filled in from reference TRBV7-9 and TRBJ2-3, reads DTGVSQNPRHKITKRGQNVTFRCDPISEHNRLYWYRQTLGQGPEFLTYFQNEAQLEKSRLLSDRFSAERPKGSFSTLEIQRTEQGDSAMYLCASSLTLAGSTDTQYFGPGTRLTVL.

This clone was picked up one time. V usage is TRBV5-5 and J usage is TRBJ1-1; unclear D gene. This CDR3 is 16 amino acids long. CDR1 and CDR2 from the germline V gene are SGHKS and YYEKEE (reference sequence). V was shortened by 6 bases and J by 0 bases, with 18 bases between the two germline ends. The CDR3 DNA follows: TGTGCCAGCACCCTAGGCGGGAGTAGGCTGAACACTGAAGCTTTCTTT. Amino acid sequence: CASTLGGSRLNTEAFF.

The chain carries TRBV4-3 and TRBJ2-7, with TRBD1 matching over 8 bases. The germline V gene encodes CDR1 LGHNA and CDR2 YSLEER. The CDR3 contains 14 residues. The V and J ends lost 3 bases and 1 base, in that order; junction bases with no gene match: 2. Written as DNA, the CDR3 is TGCGCCAGCAGCCAGGACAGGGAGTCCTACGAGCAGTACTTC. Translating gives CASSQDRESYEQYF.

The V call is TRBV9, the J call TRBJ2-3, with a weak D call TRBD1 (5 bases). Germline CDR1 is SGDLS and CDR2 is YYNGEE. This CDR3 has 14 residues. Trimming pared 4 bases from V and 5 bases from J, leaving 14 bases between. CDR3 region: CASSPTARGDTQYF. The DNA of the CDR3 is TGTGCCAGCAGCCCCACGGCTAGGGGAGATACGCAGTATTTT.

This rearrangement joins TRBV6-1 to TRBJ2-7; 10 bases line up with TRBD2. V lost 2 bases, J lost 1 base, and 2 bases stayed unmatched. The CDR3 runs 15 residues. Germline assignment: CDR1 MNHNS and CDR2 SASEGT. CDR3 amino acids: CASSELAGASYEQYF. The CDR3 nucleotides are TGTGCCAGCAGTGAACTAGCGGGGGCTTCCTACGAGCAGTACTTC.

The chain links TRBV28 to TRBJ1-4; D gene ambiguous. Germline-derived CDR1 and CDR2 are MDHEN and SYDVKM. CDR3 length equals 12 residues. The germline V and J ends were trimmed by 8 bases and 9 bases, with 13 bases remaining between them. The CDR3 reads CASGNGIKKLFF. The CDR3, as DNA: TGTGCCAGCGGCAATGGCATTAAAAAACTGTTTTTT.

This clone was observed a handful of times. The DNA for the CDR3 is TGTGCCAGCAGTACCGGGCGACAGGAAGATACGCAGTATTTT. Translating it yields CASSTGRQEDTQYF. This chain joins TRBV6-2 or TRBV6-3 and TRBJ2-3; D perhaps matches TRBD1 (6 bases). The length of the CDR3 is 14 residues. From germline, CDR1 is MNHEY and CDR2 SVGEGT. V was shortened by 5 bases and J by 5 bases, with 14 bases between the two germline ends.

This rearrangement joins TRBV24-1 to TRBJ2-1; TRBD1 matches 8 bases. J gave up 1 base and V 1 base, and 8 bases lay outside the gene matches. The CDR3 has 18 amino acids. In germline, CDR1 is KGHDR, CDR2 SFDVKD. The CDR3 loop is CATSDFSRGPGSYNEQFF. The CDR3 DNA sequence: TGTGCCACCAGTGATTTTTCCAGGGGGCCTGGTTCCTACAATGAGCAGTTCTTC.

The chain combines TRBV6-5 with TRBJ2-7, with D unclear. This CDR3 has 14 residues. Germline CDR1 MNHEY, CDR2 SVGAGI. V shed 2 bases and J shed 2 bases, with 10 bases lying between them. CDR3 nucleotide sequence: TGTGCCAGCAGTTACCAGCGCCCAACCTACGAGCAGTACTTC. This translates into CASSYQRPTYEQYF.

The chain links TRBV21-1 to TRBJ2-1; TRBD1, as called in the table, went unchecked against the DNA. TRBV21-1 is assigned pseudogene status. The CDR3 is 16 residues long. CDR3 protein: CASCKCRDRAYNEQFF. The CDR3 nucleotides read TGTGCCAGCTGCAAATGTAGGGACAGGGCCTACAATGAGCAGTTCTTC.